One sample yielded the 22 T cell receptor beta chains listed below, sequenced in a study of blood T cell repertoires in COVID-19. Repertoires were generated with immunoSEQ multiplex PCR, while TCRdb's copy carries only in-frame clones and drops some. The data show 160,000 or so clones, approximately 91% seen once. Sample: peripheral blood. The receptors originated from a woman aged 70-85 years with acute or convalescent COVID-19.

This sequence joins TRBV28 and TRBJ1-2; D ambiguous. This CDR3 spans 15 amino acids. CDR1 and CDR2 from the germline V gene are MDHEN and SYDVKM. V dropped 3 bases and J dropped 1 base, with 12 bases sitting between them. CDR3 amino acids: CASSFPSRINYGYTF. The CDR3 DNA reads TGTGCCAGCAGTTTCCCCAGCAGGATTAACTATGGCTACACCTTC.

A few counts support this clone. V is TRBV3-1 (or the pseudogene TRBV3-2) and J is TRBJ2-2; D remains ambiguous. CDR1 is LGHDT and CDR2 is YNNKEL in the germline V gene (reference sequence). Between the trimmed V and J ends, which lost 2 bases and 0 bases, there was a span of 4 bases. This CDR3 has 14 residues. The CDR3 nucleotides read TGTGCCAGCAGCCAACGTCCGAACACCGGGGAGCTGTTTTTT. This encodes CASSQRPNTGELFF.

This chain uses TRBV19 with TRBJ1-2; perhaps TRBD1 as D (6 bases). Trimming took off 8 bases at V and 4 bases at J, with 11 bases between the two ends. This CDR3 spans 12 amino acids. CDR1 is LNHDA and CDR2 is SQIVND in the germline V gene (reference sequence). The CDR3 loop is CASAAGAYGYTF. In DNA, the CDR3 is TGTGCCAGTGCTGCGGGGGCCTATGGCTACACCTTC.

The chain joins TRBV28 to TRBJ1-5; maybe TRBD1 (5 bases). The germline V gene has CDR1 MDHEN and CDR2 SYDVKM. There are 18 residues in the CDR3. Trimming removed 5 bases at V and 1 base at J, with 21 bases between. CDR3 region: CASSPNLARGWSNQPQHF. In DNA, the CDR3 is TGTGCCAGCAGTCCCAACCTCGCTCGGGGGTGGAGCAATCAGCCCCAGCATTTT.

This clone is a singleton in its sample. The chain links TRBV4-1 to TRBJ1-2, with 12 bases that match TRBD1. The CDR3 has 18 residues. In germline, CDR1 is MGHRA, CDR2 YSYEKL. Germline trimming cut 4 bases from V and 3 bases from J; bases unmatched to any gene: 12. The CDR3 spells CASSRTSMGTGGDYGYTF. The CDR3 DNA sequence: TGCGCCAGCAGCCGTACCAGCATGGGGACAGGGGGCGACTATGGCTACACCTTC.

This clone appeared a few times. This chain joins TRBV12-2 and TRBJ1-1; TRBD1 is the table's D call, not checked against the DNA. TRBV12-2 is deemed a pseudogene. CDR3 length: 15 residues. The CDR3 protein is CASRLARNSNTEAFF. CDR3 DNA: TGTGCAAGTCGCTTAGCCAGGAACTCGAACACTGAAGCTTTCTTT.

The chain has TRBV11-2 and TRBJ1-3; TRBD1 aligns across 7 bases. Germline V gives CDR1 SGHAT, CDR2 FQNNGV. The CDR3 is 13 residues long. J gave up 9 bases and V 6 bases, and 8 bases lay outside the gene matches. CDR3 loop: CASSFRQGVTIYF. The CDR3 nucleotides read TGTGCCAGCAGTTTCAGACAGGGAGTCACCATATATTTT. Based on the CDR3 plus reference TRBV11-2 and TRBJ1-3, the full variable domain is EAGVAQSPRYKIIEKRQSVAFWCNPISGHATLYWYQQILGQGPKLLIQFQNNGVVDDSQLPKDRFSAERLKGVDSTLKIQPAKLEDSAVYLCASSFRQGVTIYFGEGSWLTVV.

The rearrangement uses TRBV28 and TRBJ2-3; 9 bases match TRBD2. This CDR3 spans 18 amino acids. J was trimmed by 4 bases and V by 6 bases; bases with no gene match: 17. In germline, CDR1 is MDHEN, CDR2 SYDVKM. In DNA form, the CDR3 reads TGTGCCAGCAGCCCGACTGGTTCGGCTAGCGGGGTGTCAGATACGCAGTATTTT. Amino acids: CASSPTGSASGVSDTQYF.

This clone has only one observation. The rearrangement uses TRBV9 and TRBJ1-2, with 12 bases lining up with TRBD1. Germline CDR1 SGDLS, CDR2 YYNGEE. The CDR3 spans 15 residues. The V segment lost 3 bases and the J segment 8 bases; nucleotides outside the gene matches: 8. The CDR3 DNA reads as TGTGCCAGCAGCGACGGGACAGGGGGCGCAGAGGGCTACACCTTC. Translation: CASSDGTGGAEGYTF.

The chain combines TRBV18 with TRBJ2-2, with unresolved D. Trimming removed 3 bases at V and 2 bases at J, with 4 bases between. There are 13 residues in the CDR3. Germline CDR1 is KGHSH and CDR2 is LQKENI. CDR3 coding DNA: TGTGCCAGCTCACCTCCTAACACCGGGGAGCTGTTTTTT. It is translated as CASSPPNTGELFF. Together with reference TRBV18 and TRBJ2-2, the CDR3 gives the full variable domain: NAGVMQNPRHLVRRRGQEARLRCSPMKGHSHVYWYRQLPEEGLKFMVYLQKENIIDESGMPKERFSAEFPKEGPSILRIQQVVRGDSAAYFCASSPPNTGELFFGEGSRLTVL.

The V call is TRBV19, the J call TRBJ2-2; D unresolved. Germline CDR1 reads LNHDA; CDR2 reads SQIVND (reference sequence). The CDR3 is 15 amino acids. The V gene lost 1 base and the J gene lost 4 bases, with 10 bases spanning the gap. Written as DNA, the CDR3 is TGTGCCAGTAGTATAGTACAGATGGCCACCGGGGAGCTGTTTTTT. Protein: CASSIVQMATGELFF.

The rearrangement links TRBV6-5 to TRBJ2-2; the D gene is possibly TRBD2 (5 bases). The CDR3 extends over 16 amino acids. The germline V gene has CDR1 MNHEY and CDR2 SVGAGI. V lost 2 bases and J lost 4, with 14 bases in between. In nucleotides, the CDR3 is TGTGCCAGCAGTTACCCTCCCCGGGCGGGCACCGGGGAGCTGTTTTTT. Residues: CASSYPPRAGTGELFF.

This clone was seen just once. The V and J genes are TRBV7-2 and TRBJ2-5; 10 bases map to TRBD2. CDR3 length equals 18 residues. V trimming: 5 bases; J trimming: 1 base; junction bases outside the gene matches: 13. Germline V gives CDR1 SGHTA, CDR2 FQGNSA. In nucleotides, the CDR3 is TGTGCCAGCAGCCCCCAAAGGTTGATAGCGGGGGGCCAAGAGACCCAGTACTTC. Residues: CASSPQRLIAGGQETQYF.

The chain combines TRBV6-5 with TRBJ1-5, with D tentatively TRBD1 (6 bases). The germline gives CDR1 MNHEY, CDR2 SVGAGI. Trimming took off 5 bases at V and 3 bases at J, with 11 bases between the two ends. This CDR3 spans 14 amino acids. CDR3 protein: CASSHTGNNQPQHF. Here the CDR3 DNA reads TGTGCCAGCAGTCACACAGGGAACAATCAGCCCCAGCATTTT.

This chain links TRBV11-3 with TRBJ2-7; no reliable D call. Germline-derived CDR1 and CDR2 are SGHNT and YENEEA. The CDR3 extends over 12 amino acids. Trimming stripped 2 bases from V and 10 bases from J, with 12 bases between. The CDR3 DNA reads TGTGCCAGCAGCTTAAACGAGGCTCAACAGTACTTC. Translated: CASSLNEAQQYF.

The V call is TRBV6-5, the J call TRBJ1-3; D is unresolved. V lost 6 bases and J 4 bases, leaving 16 bases between the germline ends. Germline CDR1 and CDR2: MNHEY and SVGAGI. The length of the CDR3 is 15 residues. The CDR3 region is CASRRLTRGGNTIYF. The CDR3 nucleotides are TGTGCCAGCAGACGACTCACCCGGGGAGGAAACACCATATATTTT.

This clone is a singleton in its sample. The rearrangement links TRBV18 to TRBJ2-1, with 7 bases identical to TRBD1. The CDR3 is made up of 15 amino acids. Germline trimming cut 2 bases from V and 2 bases from J; bases unmatched to any gene: 3. Germline assignment: CDR1 KGHSH and CDR2 LQKENI. The CDR3 protein is CASSPRDRTYNEQFF. The CDR3 DNA reads as TGTGCCAGCTCACCAAGGGACAGAACCTACAATGAGCAGTTCTTC.

V is TRBV2 and J is TRBJ1-6, with D possibly matching TRBD1 (6 bases). In germline, CDR1 is SNHLY, CDR2 FYNNEI. The CDR3 consists of 13 residues. Trimming took 4 bases from V and 9 from J, leaving 10 bases between them. This chain's CDR3 is CASSAGVGSPLHF. The CDR3 DNA reads as TGTGCCAGCAGTGCAGGGGTGGGTTCACCCCTCCACTTT.

The chain couples TRBV2 to TRBJ2-5; tentative D call: TRBD2 (6 bases). Trimming left V 6 bases short and J 5 bases short, with 13 bases between. The germline V gene encodes CDR1 SNHLY and CDR2 FYNNEI. The CDR3 consists of 13 residues. This chain's CDR3 is CASSKGEDETQYF. The CDR3 DNA reads TGTGCCAGCAGCAAAGGGGAGGACGAGACCCAGTACTTC.

The gene calls are TRBV19 and TRBJ1-4; 7 nucleotides line up with TRBD1. Trimming cost V 7 bases and J 2 bases; bases outside gene matches: 7. The CDR3 is made up of 15 amino acids. The germline gives CDR1 LNHDA, CDR2 SQIVND (reference sequence). The CDR3 spells CASNRQGGTNEKLFF. In DNA form, the CDR3 reads TGTGCCAGTAATCGACAGGGTGGCACTAATGAAAAACTGTTTTTT. Full variable domain (rest looked up from reference TRBV19 and TRBJ1-4): DGGITQSPKYLFRKEGQNVTLSCEQNLNHDAMYWYRQDPGQGLRLIYYSQIVNDFQKGDIAEGYSVSREKKESFPLTVTSAQKNPTAFYLCASNRQGGTNEKLFFGSGTQLSVL.

The gene calls are TRBV18 and TRBJ1-2, with D perhaps TRBD1 (6 bases). This CDR3 is built from 14 residues. The germline gives CDR1 KGHSH, CDR2 LQKENI. V lost 8 bases and J 3 bases, leaving 16 bases between the germline ends. CDR3 region: CASRDRAGDYGYTF. In nucleotides, the CDR3 is TGTGCCAGCCGTGACCGCGCAGGGGACTATGGCTACACCTTC.

The rearrangement links TRBV7-2 to TRBJ1-2; D is perhaps TRBD1 (5 bases). The CDR3 is 13 residues long. CDR1 and CDR2 (germline): SGHTA, FQGNSA. Between the trimmed V and J ends, which lost 4 bases and 2 bases, there was a span of 8 bases. The CDR3 region is CASSSRQNYGYTF. The CDR3 DNA sequence: TGTGCCAGCAGCTCTAGACAGAACTATGGCTACACCTTC. The entire variable domain, with the rest obtained from reference TRBV7-2 and TRBJ1-2, is as follows: GAGVSQSPSNKVTEKGKDVELRCDPISGHTALYWYRQSLGQGLEFLIYFQGNSAPDKSGLPSDRFSAERTGGSVSTLTIQRTQQEDSAVYLCASSSRQNYGYTFGSGTRLTVV.